Listed here is a single TCR beta chain. The germline V gene has CDR1 SQVTM and CDR2 ANQGSEA. V lost 6 bases and J 7 bases, leaving 15 bases between the germline ends. This CDR3 contains 13 residues. The data originate from a study of blood T cell repertoires in COVID-19. The overall study: Researchers got acute and convalescent COVID-19 samples from the United States, Italy and Spain. T cells, B-cell-depleted T cells, or PBMCs supplied cDNA or gDNA.

Authors' methods: How many nucleated cells were present was estimated from reference gene primer amplification. The table came from immunoSEQ multiplex PCR; TCRdb's copy has only in-frame clones and leaves some out. Clone size and V and J calls were adopted from that table, with D and trimming inferred from the DNA. The data contain over 100,000 clones, approximately 85% of them singletons. Material: peripheral blood. The TCR comes from a man at least 80 years old with acute or convalescent COVID-19. The chain employs TRBV29-1 and TRBJ1-4; D not certain. The CDR3 loop reads CSVTWLSGEKLFF. For the CDR3, the DNA is TGCAGCGTCACCTGGCTGTCAGGTGAAAAACTGTTTTTT. The full variable domain, in which reference TRBV29-1 and TRBJ1-4 provide the parts outside the CDR3, is SAVISQKPSRDICQRGTSLTIQCQVDSQVTMMFWYRQQPGQSLTLIATANQGSEATYESGFVIDKFPISRPNLTFSTLTVSNMSPEDSSIYLCSVTWLSGEKLFFGSGTQLSVL.